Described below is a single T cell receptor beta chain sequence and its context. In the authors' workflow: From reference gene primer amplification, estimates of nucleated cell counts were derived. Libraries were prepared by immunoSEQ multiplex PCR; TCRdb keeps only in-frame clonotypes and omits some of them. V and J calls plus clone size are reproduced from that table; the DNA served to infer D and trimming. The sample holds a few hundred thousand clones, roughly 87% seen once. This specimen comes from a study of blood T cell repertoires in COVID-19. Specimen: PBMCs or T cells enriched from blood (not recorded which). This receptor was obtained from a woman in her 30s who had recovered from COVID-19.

The CDR3 nucleotides read TGTGCCAGCAGTTCCATCAGGGACAGGTATAATTCACCCCTCCACTTT. This sequence encodes CASSSIRDRYNSPLHF. The chain recombines TRBV27 with TRBJ1-6; 8 bases are a match to TRBD1. Germline V gene data show CDR1 as MNHEY and CDR2 as SMNVEV (reference sequence). The V gene end was trimmed by 4 bases and the J gene end by 4 bases; junction bases not matched to a gene: 6. There are 16 residues in the CDR3.